A selection of T cell receptor beta chains follows, all from one sample in a study of T-cell reconstitution after alpha-beta-depleted transplantation in children. From the PCR reads, TCRdb called clonotypes with MiXCR, one entry per CDR3 protein. The sample carries 440,000 or so distinct CDR3 sequences, around two fifths recorded once. The sample was PBMCs, taken before TCRalphabeta/CD19-depleted stem cell transplant. The receptors were sampled from a girl aged 2-10 years with aplastic anemia, due to receive a stem cell transplant. Each CDR3 is given with its conserved first and last residue. The D gene is left open where the match is weak. Clone sizes are given selectively: once, few, many, or a class where the clone is expanded.

V gene	J gene	D gene	clone size	CDR3 DNA	CDR3 protein
TRBV12-3/TRBV12-4	TRBJ2-1	TRBD2	NA	TGTGCCAGCAGTTTTCGAGCGGGAACAATCAAAGAGCAGTTCTTC	CASSFRAGTIKEQFF
TRBV25-1	TRBJ1-1	NA	many	TGTGCCAGCGGTGGGGGGCTGAACACTGAAGCTTTCTTT	CASGGGLNTEAFF
TRBV20-1	TRBJ2-3	TRBD1	NA	TGCAGTGCTAGAGATGGAAGTTTCGGGACAGATACAGATACGCAGTATTTT	CSARDGSFGTDTDTQYF
TRBV29-1	TRBJ2-3	NA	NA	TGCAGCGTTCTGGCAGGGCGCACAGATACGCAGTATTTT	CSVLAGRTDTQYF
TRBV12-3/TRBV12-4	TRBJ1-1	NA	few	TGTGCCAGCAGCCCTGCTTCCGGGGACACTGAAGCTTTCTTT	CASSPASGDTEAFF
TRBV3-1	TRBJ2-4	NA	NA	TGTGCCTCCAGCAAAGAGACAGGACCCCTAGCCAAAAACATTCAGTACTTC	CASSKETGPLAKNIQYF
TRBV5-4	TRBJ2-5	NA	NA	TGTGCCAGCAGCTCGGACCTCCGCGGAGAGACCCAGTACTTC	CASSSDLRGETQYF
TRBV5-1	TRBJ1-2	NA	NA	TGCGCCAGCAGTGAGGGACGCCGTAACTATGGCTACACCTTC	CASSEGRRNYGYTF
TRBV28	TRBJ1-1	NA	NA	TGTGCCAGCGGCCTCTGGGATACTGAAGCTTTCTTT	CASGLWDTEAFF
TRBV4-1	TRBJ2-1	TRBD2	few	TGCGCCAGCAGCCAAGAGACTAGCCCGTCCTACAATGAGCAGTTCTTC	CASSQETSPSYNEQFF
TRBV15	TRBJ1-1	TRBD1	NA	TGTGCCACCAGCTATGGCAGGGGGACCAACACTGAAGCTTTCTTT	CATSYGRGTNTEAFF
TRBV15	TRBJ2-2	NA	many	TGTGCCACCAGCAGAGTGGCATCGAACACCGGGGAGCTGTTTTTT	CATSRVASNTGELFF
TRBV5-1	TRBJ2-1	NA	few	TGCGCCAGCAGCCGGGACGGAACGGAGACCAATGAGCAGTTCTTC	CASSRDGTETNEQFF
TRBV28	TRBJ1-2	NA	NA	TGTGCCATCCGGGCTAACTATGGCTACACCTTC	CAIRANYGYTF
TRBV7-9	TRBJ2-7	TRBD1	many	TGTGCCAGCAGCTTAGGGGACAGGGACCACGAGCAGTACTTC	CASSLGDRDHEQYF
TRBV20-1	TRBJ2-7	NA	few	TGCAGCGCGGGCGTCGGTAACTACGAGCAGTACTTC	CSAGVGNYEQYF
TRBV29-1	TRBJ2-7	NA	NA	TGCAGCGTTGAGAGGGCCCGGGAGCAGTACTTC	CSVERAREQYF
TRBV7-8	TRBJ2-1	NA	NA	TGTGCCAGCAGCCAAAGCGACGGTTACAATGAGCAGTTCTTC	CASSQSDGYNEQFF
TRBV20-1	TRBJ2-5	TRBD2	NA	TGCAGTGCCAAAGGTAGCGGGGGGACCTGGAACCAAGAGACCCAGTACTTC	CSAKGSGGTWNQETQYF
TRBV24-1	TRBJ2-1	TRBD1	NA	TGTGCCACCAGTGATTTTTGGGACAGTACCTACAATGAGCAGTTCTTC	CATSDFWDSTYNEQFF
TRBV20-1	TRBJ2-7	TRBD2	many	TGCAGTGCTGGTAGCGGGACGTTCTCCTACGAGCAGTACTTC	CSAGSGTFSYEQYF
TRBV7-2	TRBJ2-7	NA	NA	TGTGCCAGCAGCGTCGAGGCAGGGGCCCACTACGAGCAGTACTTC	CASSVEAGAHYEQYF
TRBV5-1	TRBJ1-1	NA	NA	TGCGCCAGCAGCTTGGGGGATAGAGGTTTGAACACTGAAGCTTTCTTT	CASSLGDRGLNTEAFF
TRBV6-1	TRBJ2-7	NA	many	TGTGCCAGCAGTGAAACGGGAGTCCCTTACGAGCAGTACTTC	CASSETGVPYEQYF
TRBV12-3/TRBV12-4	TRBJ1-3	TRBD1	few	TGTGCCAGCAGGGCGACAGGGGATACTGGAAACACCATATATTTT	CASRATGDTGNTIYF
TRBV20-1	TRBJ2-5	NA	many	TGCAGTGCTAGAGATGAGGTTGAGACCCAGTACTTC	CSARDEVETQYF
TRBV5-6	TRBJ2-1	TRBD2	NA	TGTGCCAGCAGCTTGGCCGCGCGGGAGGGGGATGAGCAGTTCTTC	CASSLAAREGDEQFF
TRBV6-1	TRBJ2-3	TRBD1	NA	TGTGCCAGCAGCCCAGCGGCAGGGGGAGAGGATACGCAGTATTTT	CASSPAAGGEDTQYF
TRBV9	TRBJ2-3	NA	many	TGTGCCAGCAGCGGGGATTGGGGGGTAGATACGCAGTATTTT	CASSGDWGVDTQYF
TRBV6-1	TRBJ2-3	NA	few	TGTGCCAGCAGTAGACAGCCAAGCACAGATACGCAGTATTTT	CASSRQPSTDTQYF
TRBV30	TRBJ2-1	TRBD1	many	TGTGCCTGGAGTGTGTGGGACAGAAAAAATGAGCAGTTCTTC	CAWSVWDRKNEQFF
TRBV7-8	TRBJ2-5	NA	NA	TGTGCCAGCAGCCTACTCAGGCGTATGGGGCCCCAAGAGACCCAGTACTTC	CASSLLRRMGPQETQYF
TRBV29-1	TRBJ2-1	TRBD1	many	TGCAGCGCTCAGACAGGGCCCCTGGGCAATGAGCAGTTCTTC	CSAQTGPLGNEQFF
TRBV20-1	TRBJ2-5	NA	few	TGCAGTGCTAGAGACGAAAGAAAAGGGACCCAGTACTTC	CSARDERKGTQYF
TRBV4-3	TRBJ2-7	TRBD2	many	TGCGCCAGCGCCATCGAGGCGGGAGGGCTCTACGAGCAGTACTTC	CASAIEAGGLYEQYF
TRBV20-1	TRBJ2-3	NA	few	TGCAGTGCAAGGACGTCAGGAGGGGATACGCAGTATTTT	CSARTSGGDTQYF